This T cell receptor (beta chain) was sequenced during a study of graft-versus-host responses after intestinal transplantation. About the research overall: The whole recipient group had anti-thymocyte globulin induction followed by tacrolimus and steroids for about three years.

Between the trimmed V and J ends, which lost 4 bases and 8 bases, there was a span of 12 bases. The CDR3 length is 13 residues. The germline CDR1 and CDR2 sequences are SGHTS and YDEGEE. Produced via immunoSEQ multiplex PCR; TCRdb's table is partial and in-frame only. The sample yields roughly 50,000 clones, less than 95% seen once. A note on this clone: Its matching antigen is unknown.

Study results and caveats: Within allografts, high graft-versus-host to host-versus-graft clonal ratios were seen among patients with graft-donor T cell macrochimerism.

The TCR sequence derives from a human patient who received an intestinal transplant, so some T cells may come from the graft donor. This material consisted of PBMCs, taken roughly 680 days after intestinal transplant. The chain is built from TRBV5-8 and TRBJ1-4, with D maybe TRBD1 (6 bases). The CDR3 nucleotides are TGTGCCAGCAGCCCTCTAAGGGGGGAAAAACTGTTTTTT. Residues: CASSPLRGEKLFF.